Only a few counts were recorded for the clone carrying this T cell receptor beta chain. Its antigen remains unidentified. Sample barcodes and UMIs were carried by the TCR alpha and TCR beta cDNA libraries that 5'RACE generated with constant-segment primers. A single record per CDR3 protein comes from TCRdb applying MiXCR to the 5' RACE reads. This table holds approximately 54,000 distinct CDR3 sequences, about 12% found once. The data originate from a study of T-cell memory formation after mild COVID-19. General observations from the study: Later expanders leaned CD4+, whereas day 15 to 85 contracting clones were balanced CD4/CD8.

The CDR3 length is 14 residues. The germline V gene has CDR1 SGHVS and CDR2 FQNEAQ. Trimming shortened V by 2 bases and J by 2 bases, and 9 bases separated the two germline ends. Sample: PBMCs or a T cell subset sorted from them (not recorded which). This receptor was taken from a man between 18 and 35 years old who had mild COVID-19 (a few samples of this study predate the infection). Cell type and time point are not known. The V and J genes are TRBV7-8 and TRBJ1-2; D possibly corresponds to TRBD1 (6 bases). CDR3 nucleotides: TGTGCCAGCAGCTTACAGGGGCCCAACTATGGCTACACCTTC. This translates into CASSLQGPNYGYTF.